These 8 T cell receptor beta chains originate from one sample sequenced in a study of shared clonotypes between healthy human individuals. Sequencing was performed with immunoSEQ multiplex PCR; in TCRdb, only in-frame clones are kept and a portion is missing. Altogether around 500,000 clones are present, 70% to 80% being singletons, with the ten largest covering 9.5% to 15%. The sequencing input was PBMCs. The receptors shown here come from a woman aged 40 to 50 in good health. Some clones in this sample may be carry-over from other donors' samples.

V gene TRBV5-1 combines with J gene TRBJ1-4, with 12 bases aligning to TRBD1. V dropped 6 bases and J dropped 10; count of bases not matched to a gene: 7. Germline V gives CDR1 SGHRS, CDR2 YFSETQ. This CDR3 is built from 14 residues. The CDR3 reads CASKGQGARGKLFF. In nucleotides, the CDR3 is TGCGCCAGCAAGGGACAGGGGGCGCGAGGAAAACTGTTTTTT.

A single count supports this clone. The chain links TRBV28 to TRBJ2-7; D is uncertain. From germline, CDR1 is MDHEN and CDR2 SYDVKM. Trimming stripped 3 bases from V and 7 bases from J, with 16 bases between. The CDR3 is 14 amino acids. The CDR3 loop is CASSFTHTGGEQYF. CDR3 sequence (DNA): TGTGCCAGCAGTTTCACGCACACGGGTGGAGAGCAGTACTTC.

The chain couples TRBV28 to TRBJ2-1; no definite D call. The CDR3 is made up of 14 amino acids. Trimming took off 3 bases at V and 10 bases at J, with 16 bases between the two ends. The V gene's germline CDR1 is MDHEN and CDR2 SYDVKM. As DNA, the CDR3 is TGTGCCAGCAGTTTCCCCCGCGTCGGGCTAGAGCAGTTCTTC. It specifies CASSFPRVGLEQFF.

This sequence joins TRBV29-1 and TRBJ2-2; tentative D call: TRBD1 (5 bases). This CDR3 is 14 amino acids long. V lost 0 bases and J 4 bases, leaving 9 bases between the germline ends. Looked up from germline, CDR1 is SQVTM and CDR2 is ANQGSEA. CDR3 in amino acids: CSVEEGRGTGELFF. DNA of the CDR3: TGCAGCGTTGAAGAAGGTAGGGGCACCGGGGAGCTGTTTTTT.

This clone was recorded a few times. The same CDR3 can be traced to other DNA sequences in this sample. CDR3 protein: CASSRGGEETQYF. The CDR3 DNA follows: TGTGCCAGCAGCCGAGGTGGGGAAGAGACCCAGTACTTC. The rearrangement links TRBV7-2 to TRBJ2-5; D gene unclear. CDR1 and CDR2 (germline): SGHTA, FQGNSA. Trimming cost V 5 bases and J 3 bases, with 10 bases left between them. The CDR3 runs to 13 residues.

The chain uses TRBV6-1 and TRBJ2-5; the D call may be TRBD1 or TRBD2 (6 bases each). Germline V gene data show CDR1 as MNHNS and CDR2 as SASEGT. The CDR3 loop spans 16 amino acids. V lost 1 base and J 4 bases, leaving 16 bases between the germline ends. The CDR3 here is CASSEGSVRGGETQYF. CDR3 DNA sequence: TGTGCCAGCAGTGAAGGGTCAGTCAGGGGAGGAGAGACCCAGTACTTC.

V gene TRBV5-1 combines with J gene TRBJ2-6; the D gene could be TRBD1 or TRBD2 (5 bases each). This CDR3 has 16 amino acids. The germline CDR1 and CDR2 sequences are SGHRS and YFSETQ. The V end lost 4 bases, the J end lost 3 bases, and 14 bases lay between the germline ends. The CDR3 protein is CASSPNGGVGANVLTF. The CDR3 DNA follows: TGCGCCAGCAGCCCTAATGGGGGTGTTGGGGCCAACGTCCTGACTTTC.

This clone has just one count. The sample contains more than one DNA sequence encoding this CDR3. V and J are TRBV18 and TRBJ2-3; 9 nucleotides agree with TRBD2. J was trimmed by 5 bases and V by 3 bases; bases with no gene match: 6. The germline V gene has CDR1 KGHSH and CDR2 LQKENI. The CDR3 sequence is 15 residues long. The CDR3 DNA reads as TGTGCCAGCTCACCCAAAGCGGGAGGTCAAGATACGCAGTATTTT. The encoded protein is CASSPKAGGQDTQYF. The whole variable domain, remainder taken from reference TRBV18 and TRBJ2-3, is NAGVMQNPRHLVRRRGQEARLRCSPMKGHSHVYWYRQLPEEGLKFMVYLQKENIIDESGMPKERFSAEFPKEGPSILRIQQVVRGDSAAYFCASSPKAGGQDTQYFGPGTRLTVL.